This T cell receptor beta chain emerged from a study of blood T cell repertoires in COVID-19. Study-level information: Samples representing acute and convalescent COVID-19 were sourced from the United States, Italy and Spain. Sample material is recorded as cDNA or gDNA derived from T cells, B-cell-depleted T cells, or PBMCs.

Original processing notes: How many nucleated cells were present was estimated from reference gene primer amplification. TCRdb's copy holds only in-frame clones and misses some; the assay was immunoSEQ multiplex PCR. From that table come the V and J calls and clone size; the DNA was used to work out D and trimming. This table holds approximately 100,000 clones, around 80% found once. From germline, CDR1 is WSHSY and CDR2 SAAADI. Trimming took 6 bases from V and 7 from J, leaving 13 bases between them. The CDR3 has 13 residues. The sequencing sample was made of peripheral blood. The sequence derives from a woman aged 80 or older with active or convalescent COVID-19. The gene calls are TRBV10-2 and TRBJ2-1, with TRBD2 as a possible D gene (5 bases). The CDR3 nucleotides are TGCGCCAGCAGAGATGGAGGTGGGAATGAGCAGTTCTTC. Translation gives CASRDGGGNEQFF.